One and the same sample provided the 7 T cell receptor beta chains below, sequenced in a study of cytomegalovirus exposure and HLA in healthy donors. It was with 60 Vbeta and 13 Jbeta primers that the PCR ran. TCRdb's table, derived via immunoSEQ multiplex PCR, lists solely in-frame clones and lacks some. This table holds 65,000 to 75,000 clones, 65% to 70% found once. The material sequenced was PBMCs. These receptors were obtained from a woman aged 30 to 39 in good health and CMV-seronegative.

This clone appeared a few times. This sequence joins TRBV5-6 and TRBJ1-1, with unresolved D. Trimming pared 0 bases from V and 5 bases from J, leaving 8 bases between. The CDR3 runs to 13 residues. Per the germline V gene, CDR1 is SGHDT and CDR2 is YYEEEE. Written as DNA, the CDR3 is TGTGCCAGCAGCTTGGCCCCGGAGACTGAAGCTTTCTTT. Translated: CASSLAPETEAFF.

A note on this clone: The sample holds other DNA sequences that translate to the same CDR3. V is TRBV28 and J is TRBJ1-1; no reliable D call. This CDR3 has 12 amino acids. Germline values: CDR1 MDHEN, CDR2 SYDVKM. V dropped 6 bases and J dropped 0 bases, with 5 bases sitting between them. The CDR3, as DNA: TGTGCCAGCAGGCTAGTGAACACTGAAGCTTTCTTT. This encodes CASRLVNTEAFF.

The J gene is TRBJ2-1, the V gene TRBV27; 16 positions match TRBD2. Unmatched junction bases numbered 12, after V lost 6 bases and J lost 7 bases. This CDR3 is 18 amino acids long. Looked up from germline, CDR1 is MNHEY and CDR2 is SMNVEV (reference sequence). CDR3 sequence (DNA): TGTGCCAGCAGCCCCGGGACTAGCGGGGGGGCGGTAGGTAATGAGCAGTTCTTC. Residues: CASSPGTSGGAVGNEQFF.

The chain joins TRBV7-3 to TRBJ1-1; TRBD1 aligns across 8 bases. Germline V gene lookup returns CDR1 SGHTA and CDR2 FQGTGA. This CDR3 has 14 amino acids. The ends lost 5 bases at V and 1 base at J; junction bases unmatched: 3. CDR3 amino acids: CASSATGANTEAFF. DNA of the CDR3: TGTGCCAGCAGCGCGACAGGGGCGAACACTGAAGCTTTCTTT.

The chain combines TRBV29-1 with TRBJ1-1; D is unresolved. Trimming took off 0 bases at V and 7 bases at J, with 12 bases between the two ends. The CDR3 runs to 13 residues. Germline V gene lookup returns CDR1 SQVTM and CDR2 ANQGSEA. In nucleotides, the CDR3 is TGCAGCGTTGAAGATCATAGCGGGGATGAAGCTTTCTTT. It translates to CSVEDHSGDEAFF.

The gene calls are TRBV5-6 and TRBJ1-2; D unresolved. CDR1 is SGHDT, CDR2 YYEEEE, per germline. The CDR3 extends over 16 amino acids. The ends were cut back, 0 bases at V and 2 bases at J, with 14 bases in the middle. This CDR3 reads CASSLGAGTSNYGYTF. Here the CDR3 DNA reads TGTGCCAGCAGCTTGGGGGCCGGTACAAGCAACTATGGCTACACCTTC.

The V and J genes are TRBV6-1 and TRBJ2-7, with TRBD1 matching 8 bases. This CDR3 has 13 residues. CDR1 is MNHNS and CDR2 is SASEGT in the germline V gene. Trimming took 5 bases from V and 5 from J; bases not matched to a gene: 5. CDR3 nucleotide sequence: TGTGCCAGCAGTCGGACAGGGCGTGACGAGCAGTACTTC. Its protein product is CASSRTGRDEQYF.